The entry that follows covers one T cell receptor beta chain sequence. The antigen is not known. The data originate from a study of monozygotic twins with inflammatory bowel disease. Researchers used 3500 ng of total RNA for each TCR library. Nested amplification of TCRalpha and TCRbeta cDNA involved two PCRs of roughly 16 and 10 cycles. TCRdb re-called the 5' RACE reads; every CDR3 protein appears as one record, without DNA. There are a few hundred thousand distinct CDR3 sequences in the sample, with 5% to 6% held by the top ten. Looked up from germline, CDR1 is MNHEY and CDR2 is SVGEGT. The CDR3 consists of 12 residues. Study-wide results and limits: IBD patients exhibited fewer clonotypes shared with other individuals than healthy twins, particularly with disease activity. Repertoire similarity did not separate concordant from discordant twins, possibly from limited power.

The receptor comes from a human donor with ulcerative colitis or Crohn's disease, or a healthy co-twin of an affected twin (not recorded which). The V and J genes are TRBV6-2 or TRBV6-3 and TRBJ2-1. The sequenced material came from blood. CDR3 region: CASRRLNRHPFF.